Sequencing of this TCR beta chain was carried out in a study of cytomegalovirus exposure and HLA in healthy donors. Some clones are missing from TCRdb's copy, which holds only in-frame ones; the method was immunoSEQ multiplex PCR. This table holds tens of thousands of clones, more than 85% found once. General study findings and limits: The listing of approximately 160 TCR beta chains classed them as cytomegalovirus-associated.

In its sample, this clone was seen once. As yet, its antigen is unknown. This CDR3 contains 11 residues. Germline values: CDR1 DFQATT, CDR2 SNEGSKA (reference sequence). With V trimmed by 4 bases and J by 9 bases, 3 bases remained unmatched. The donors were part of the approximately 130-subject validation cohort, which stood apart from the approximately 640-subject first cohort. This clonotype was sampled from a woman aged 25 to 39 in good health and CMV-seronegative. Input material: PBMCs. V gene TRBV20-1 combines with J gene TRBJ2-1; 7 nucleotides align to TRBD2. CDR3 nucleotides: TGCAGTGCTAAATTAGCGGGTGAGCAGTTCTTC. Its protein is CSAKLAGEQFF.